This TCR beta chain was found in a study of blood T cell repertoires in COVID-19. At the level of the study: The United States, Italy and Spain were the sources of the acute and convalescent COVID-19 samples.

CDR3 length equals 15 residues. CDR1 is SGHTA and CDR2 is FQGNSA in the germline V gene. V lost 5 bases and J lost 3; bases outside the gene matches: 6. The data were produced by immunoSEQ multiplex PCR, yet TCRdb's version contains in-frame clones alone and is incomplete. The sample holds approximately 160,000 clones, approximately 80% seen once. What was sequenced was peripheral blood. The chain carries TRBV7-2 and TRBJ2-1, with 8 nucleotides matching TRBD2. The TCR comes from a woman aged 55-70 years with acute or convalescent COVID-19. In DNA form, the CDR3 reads TGTGCCAGCAGCCCCGAGCGGGGGATCTACAATGAGCAGTTCTTC. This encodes CASSPERGIYNEQFF.